This T cell receptor beta chain was recorded in a study of blood T cell repertoires in COVID-19 (dated by TCRdb to 2018 to 2021). Context from the whole study: Samples covering the acute and convalescent phases of COVID-19 were provided by collaborators in the United States, Italy and Spain. The samples were drawn from two sources: the first 160 participants of the ongoing ImmuneRACE study, and 1,000 to 1,500 subjects contributed by 6 global collaborators. The repertoires were made available in a free public database intended to serve as a resource for research on the immune response to SARS-CoV-2. The sample metadata nearly always contained a de-identified subject ID, COVID-19 status, age in years and sex. Where HLA class I and class II types were available, the types were taken from metadata supplied by the sample provider, not from assay-based typing. The prospective study material was composed of cDNA or gDNA derived from T cells, B-cell-depleted T cells, or PBMCs. The dataset comprised deeply sampled blood TCRbeta repertoires from subjects exposed to, actively infected with, or recovered from COVID-19.

CDR1 and CDR2 (LNHDA, SQIVND) derive from the germline V gene (reference sequence). V is pruned by 4 bases and J by 4 bases, leaving 11 bases of the junction without a gene match. The CDR3 has 16 amino acids, counting the end cysteine and phenylalanine. Of all the DNA, just the CDR3 is kept, 48 bases in frame from base 1. Whole blood was collected in K2EDTA tubes by collaborating institutions according to the institutions' own protocols. For TCRbeta analysis, collaborators shipped samples as frozen whole blood, isolated PBMCs, or DNA extracted from either of those sample types. TCRbeta CDR3 regions were amplified from genomic DNA by means of the immunoSEQ Assay, a bias-controlled multiplex PCR. Under the source paper's analysis protocol: Nucleated cell counts per sample were estimated from amplification of reference gene primers within the assay. To quantify the absolute abundance of each unique TCRbeta CDR3 rearrangement, sequence reads were collapsed and filtered. Productive Simpson clonality was computed per sample as the square root of Simpson's diversity index over productive rearrangements. The clones in this table, taken by TCRdb from immuneACCESS, are in-frame only. Not every clone is retained; where verified, under half of the shortfall comes from an unresolved V gene, and the cause of the rest is unknown. For V, J and clone size, that table is used; D and trimming come from the DNA. This sample holds around 180,000 clones; over 75% were observed only once. The top ten hold over 2.5% of the sample.

The paper's findings and limits, for the study overall: Clinical and demographic metadata were provided uncurated, with the amount varying by source and participant.

Remarks on this clone: Its target antigen remains unknown. No per-base quality is available; no much larger clone lies one base away.

Sequencing input: peripheral blood. This chain is built from TRBV19 and TRBJ2-7; TRBD1 lines up with 9 middle nucleotides. This receptor was taken from a man in his fifties or sixties with acute or convalescent COVID-19. The DNA is as follows: TGTGCCAGTAGTACCCGTGGACAGGGGACTTCGTACGAGCAGTACTTC. The translation is CASSTRGQGTSYEQYF.